Listed below are T cell receptor beta chains from one sample, sequenced in a study of cytomegalovirus exposure and HLA in healthy donors. The data were produced by immunoSEQ multiplex PCR, yet TCRdb's version contains in-frame clones alone and is incomplete. The sample lists some 70,000 clones, around 74% occurring once. Sequenced: PBMCs. All receptors come from a male donor in good health and CMV-seropositive. Both conserved end residues are trimmed from each CDR3. Fields, in order: V gene, clone size, J gene, CDR3 protein. Some rows mark clone size as missing; the rest say once, few, many or name a class of expanded clone.

V: TRBV15; size: .; J: TRBJ2-1; CDR3: ATRGGGRYNEQF
V: TRBV9; size: .; J: TRBJ2-7; CDR3: ASSVGYGAYEQY
V: TRBV6-5; size: .; J: TRBJ2-7; CDR3: ASSYSTGAYEQY
V: TRBV2; size: .; J: TRBJ2-1; CDR3: ASKHRVYNEQF
V: TRBV6-1; size: .; J: TRBJ1-2; CDR3: ASSRDRGYGYT
V: TRBV7-9; size: .; J: TRBJ1-1; CDR3: ASSSPLSRGGTEAF
V: TRBV2; size: few; J: TRBJ1-5; CDR3: ASGRQGNNQPQH
V: TRBV29-1; size: few; J: TRBJ1-1; CDR3: SVERGTNTEAF
V: TRBV25-1; size: once; J: TRBJ1-5; CDR3: ASSDPGQGNQPRH
V: TRBV14; size: .; J: TRBJ1-6; CDR3: ASSQARGNNSPLH
V: TRBV5-6; size: few; J: TRBJ2-6; CDR3: ASSSLQGANVLT
V: TRBV6-5; size: .; J: TRBJ2-3; CDR3: ASSLAGGPTDTQY
V: TRBV5-4; size: few; J: TRBJ2-5; CDR3: ASSSSSGGKETQY
V: TRBV9; size: .; J: TRBJ2-7; CDR3: ASSLYSGNNYEQY
V: TRBV18; size: .; J: TRBJ1-4; CDR3: ASSSTPGSQKLF
V: TRBV2; size: .; J: TRBJ1-5; CDR3: ASTAQGINQPQH
V: TRBV6-5; size: .; J: TRBJ2-3; CDR3: ASSYATQVDTQY
V: TRBV27; size: .; J: TRBJ2-3; CDR3: ASSYSSITDTQY
V: TRBV28; size: .; J: TRBJ2-3; CDR3: ASRAPDTQY
V: TRBV28; size: .; J: TRBJ1-5; CDR3: ASSLVSGGQGNQPQH
V: TRBV7-2; size: few; J: TRBJ2-7; CDR3: ASSLATGSIYEQY
V: TRBV18; size: .; J: TRBJ2-4; CDR3: ASSPRLAGGHGKNIQY
V: TRBV18; size: once; J: TRBJ1-4; CDR3: ASSRTGGKLF
V: TRBV29-1; size: .; J: TRBJ2-7; CDR3: SVEGLMGADSDYEQY
V: TRBV7-9; size: once; J: .; CDR3: ASSFPSYEQY
V: TRBV4-3; size: once; J: TRBJ1-1; CDR3: ASSQDRRDGTEAF
V: TRBV9; size: .; J: TRBJ1-1; CDR3: ASSEGQRTEAF
V: TRBV7-2; size: .; J: TRBJ1-2; CDR3: ASSLEAGVGYGYT
V: TRBV28; size: few; J: TRBJ1-3; CDR3: ASLSTGVGNTIY
V: TRBV5-6; size: .; J: TRBJ2-1; CDR3: ASSFGGKSYNEQF
V: TRBV7-6; size: few; J: TRBJ2-4; CDR3: ASSLGRGGGSKNIQY
V: TRBV13; size: .; J: TRBJ2-1; CDR3: ASSLIGYNEQF
V: TRBV7-8; size: .; J: TRBJ1-6; CDR3: ASSMDRSNSPLH
V: TRBV5-1; size: .; J: TRBJ2-7; CDR3: ASSSGEWDLRYEQY
V: TRBV29-1; size: .; J: TRBJ2-7; CDR3: SVETAGEPYEQY
V: TRBV4-2; size: .; J: TRBJ2-3; CDR3: ASSPGTGGNADTQY
V: TRBV6-5; size: .; J: TRBJ1-5; CDR3: ASAAGVYSNQPQH
V: TRBV6-4; size: .; J: TRBJ1-1; CDR3: ASRSGRDAF
V: TRBV18; size: .; J: TRBJ1-1; CDR3: ASRQGSHNTEAF
V: TRBV29-1; size: .; J: TRBJ1-2; CDR3: SVAGYT
V: TRBV6-1; size: once; J: TRBJ2-2; CDR3: ASSRDRSIGELF
V: TRBV5-1; size: .; J: TRBJ2-3; CDR3: ASSWPQGTTDTQY
V: TRBV28; size: .; J: TRBJ2-3; CDR3: ASRGTSGITDTQY
V: TRBV9; size: .; J: TRBJ1-2; CDR3: ASSVARGDGYT
V: TRBV6-6; size: .; J: TRBJ1-5; CDR3: ASSGQYSNQPQH
V: TRBV13; size: .; J: TRBJ2-1; CDR3: ASSPLSDNEQF
V: TRBV5-1; size: .; J: TRBJ2-3; CDR3: ASSLGGLAESDTQY
V: TRBV2; size: few; J: TRBJ2-7; CDR3: ASNYEPYEQY
V: TRBV4-2; size: .; J: TRBJ2-3; CDR3: ASSQGRDSFTDTQY
V: TRBV19; size: once; J: TRBJ1-1; CDR3: ASSIEGSGGSSEAF
V: TRBV7-2; size: .; J: .; CDR3: ASSPPGLAILSYEQY
V: TRBV27; size: .; J: TRBJ2-5; CDR3: ASSWDRETQETQY
V: TRBV5-1; size: .; J: TRBJ2-7; CDR3: ASSLAVLAGDGYEQY
V: TRBV7-8; size: few; J: TRBJ1-2; CDR3: ASSAEGYGYT
V: TRBV30; size: .; J: TRBJ2-1; CDR3: AWSARVPYNEQF